This T cell receptor (beta chain) was observed in a study of blood T cell repertoires in COVID-19. As for the study in general: Samples taken during acute and convalescent COVID-19 were collected in the United States, Italy and Spain.

In the original workflow: Quantification of nucleated cells was approximated via reference gene primer amplification. The method was immunoSEQ multiplex PCR; TCRdb's version includes in-frame clones alone and lacks a portion of them. The V and J calls and clone size were taken over from that table, and D and trimming were inferred from the DNA. The table lists fewer than 65,000 clones, roughly nine tenths of them singletons. Germline V gives CDR1 MNHNY, CDR2 SVGAGI (reference sequence). Trimming took 4 bases from V and 1 from J; bases not matched to a gene: 2. This CDR3 has 15 residues. Sequencing used peripheral blood. The chain links TRBV6-6 to TRBJ2-7, with 12 bases aligning to TRBD1. This TCR was sampled from a man in his sixties with acute or convalescent COVID-19. The CDR3 loop reads CASSWDRGQSYEQYF. Here the CDR3 DNA reads TGTGCCAGCAGTTGGGACAGGGGGCAATCCTACGAGCAGTACTTC.